Below, 9 T cell receptor beta chains from the same sample are listed, as sequenced in a study of T cell repertoires in Merkel cell carcinoma (dated by TCRdb to the late 2010s). The library was built by means of the immunoSEQ multiplex PCR assay. The table comes from immuneACCESS by way of TCRdb, which keeps in-frame sequences with V and J called. Part of the clones is missing from these tables; in studies checked, under half for an unresolved V gene and the rest for unknown reasons. A total of 11,000 to 15,000 clones appear in this sample, about four fifths of them only once. Of the sample, approximately 17% is held by the ten largest clones. The sequenced sample consisted of tumor tissue. The receptors stem from an adult with Merkel cell carcinoma.

V gene TRBV5-4 combines with J gene TRBJ2-7; 13 bases fit TRBD2. CDR1 is SGHNT, CDR2 YYREEE, per germline (reference sequence). The V and J ends lost 4 bases and 5 bases, in that order; junction bases with no gene match: 6. The CDR3 covers 15 residues. CDR3 nucleotide sequence: TGTGCCAGCAGCCGCCCCGGGACTAGCGGGAACGAGCAGTACTTC. Translated, it gives CASSRPGTSGNEQYF.

The chain links TRBV6-5 to TRBJ2-7; the match to TRBD2 covers 8 bases. Germline assignment: CDR1 MNHEY and CDR2 SVGAGI. This CDR3 spans 14 amino acids. The V and J ends lost 2 bases and 0 bases, in that order; junction bases with no gene match: 0. CDR3 protein: CASSYREGSYEQYF. In DNA, the CDR3 is TGTGCCAGCAGTTACCGGGAGGGCTCCTACGAGCAGTACTTC.

This clone was counted only a few times. The V call is TRBV5-1, the J call TRBJ1-1; D is possibly TRBD1 (5 bases). This CDR3 contains 14 residues. Trimming left V 2 bases short and J 4 bases short, with 12 bases between. Germline V gene sequence: CDR1 SGHRS, CDR2 YFSETQ. CDR3 in amino acids: CASSLLPGTTEAFF. In DNA, the CDR3 is TGCGCCAGCAGCTTATTACCGGGGACCACTGAAGCTTTCTTT.

This clone rates as medium-sized. The chain joins TRBV18 to TRBJ1-4; tentative D call: TRBD1 (6 bases). The V end lost 3 bases, the J end lost 5 bases, and 10 bases lay between the germline ends. Germline V gene data show CDR1 as KGHSH and CDR2 as LQKENI. The CDR3 has 14 residues. The CDR3 protein is CASSPTGGNEKLFF. The CDR3 DNA is TGTGCCAGCTCACCGACAGGTGGGAATGAAAAACTGTTTTTT.

This clone was seen once. The chain couples TRBV27 to TRBJ1-1, with 7 bases matching TRBD1. CDR1 and CDR2 (germline): MNHEY, SMNVEV (reference sequence). V lost 4 bases, J lost 10 bases, and 9 bases stayed unmatched. The CDR3 runs to 13 residues. For the CDR3, the DNA is TGTGCCAGCAGTTCTTACCAGGGGGTGGGAGCTTTCTTT. It is translated as CASSSYQGVGAFF.

The CDR3 region has the DNA TGTGCCAGCAGTTTACACGGGACAGTTAATGAAAAACTGTTTTTT. Its translation is CASSLHGTVNEKLFF. This rearrangement joins TRBV28 to TRBJ1-4; the match to TRBD1 covers 7 bases. This CDR3 spans 15 amino acids. In germline, CDR1 is MDHEN, CDR2 SYDVKM. V dropped 2 bases and J dropped 4; count of bases not matched to a gene: 4.

The chain uses TRBV10-3 and TRBJ2-1; TRBD2 is a possible D gene (5 bases). Trimming stripped 0 bases from V and 2 bases from J, with 11 bases between. There are 16 residues in the CDR3. The germline V gene has CDR1 ENHRY and CDR2 SYGVKD. CDR3 in amino acids: CAISESMAGTYNEQFF. The CDR3 DNA reads TGTGCCATCAGTGAGTCGATGGCCGGGACCTACAATGAGCAGTTCTTC.

The chain is built from TRBV28 and TRBJ2-1; 7 nucleotides align to TRBD1. The germline CDR1 and CDR2 sequences are MDHEN and SYDVKM. The CDR3 has 14 amino acids. Unmatched junction bases numbered 9, after V lost 5 bases and J lost 8 bases. The chain's CDR3 is CASSRQTGKYEQFF. The CDR3 DNA sequence: TGTGCCAGCAGTCGACAGACAGGGAAATATGAGCAGTTCTTC.

This chain uses TRBV15 with TRBJ1-1, with D tentatively TRBD1 (6 bases). V shed 0 bases and J shed 4 bases, with 15 bases lying between them. The CDR3 is 16 residues long. The germline gives CDR1 LNHNV, CDR2 YYDKDF (reference sequence). CDR3 coding DNA: TGTGCCACCAGCAGAGATAGGGCCAGGGGAGGCACTGAAGCTTTCTTT. Residues: CATSRDRARGGTEAFF.